The 25 T cell receptor beta chains listed next were all sequenced from one sample in a study of blood T cell repertoires in COVID-19. TCRdb's table, derived via immunoSEQ multiplex PCR, lists solely in-frame clones and lacks some. The sample has over 60,000 clones, 90% seen once; the top ten hold less than 0.6%. Input material: peripheral blood. The source is a man aged 50-60 years with COVID-19, enrolled during active disease.

The chain carries TRBV7-2 and TRBJ2-1; 9 bases agree with TRBD2. J was trimmed by 6 bases and V by 6 bases; bases with no gene match: 12. The CDR3 is made up of 16 amino acids. Germline CDR1 reads SGHTA; CDR2 reads FQGNSA. The CDR3 is CASSLASGTMPNEQFF. CDR3 nucleotide sequence: TGTGCCAGCAGTCTCGCTAGCGGGACGATGCCCAATGAGCAGTTCTTC.

This chain connects TRBV6-1 to TRBJ2-5, with 12 bases matching TRBD2. Germline loops: CDR1 MNHNS, CDR2 SASEGT. V shed 4 bases, J shed 3 bases, and the junction held 9 bases outside the gene matches. The CDR3 is made up of 17 amino acids. The CDR3 DNA is TGTGCCAGCAGTGGGGGTCGACTAGCGGGAGTGGAAGAGACCCAGTACTTC. Protein: CASSGGRLAGVEETQYF.

The chain joins TRBV7-9 to TRBJ2-7, with TRBD1 as a possible D gene (6 bases). V lost 5 bases, J lost 6 bases, and 26 bases lay in between. The CDR3 consists of 17 residues. Germline values: CDR1 SEHNR, CDR2 FQNEAQ (reference sequence). The CDR3: CASSARFSQGPFGEQYF. For the CDR3, the DNA is TGTGCCAGCAGCGCGCGGTTTTCACAGGGCCCCTTTGGCGAGCAGTACTTC.

This chain joins TRBV3-1 (or the pseudogene TRBV3-2) and TRBJ2-1; TRBD2 is a possible D gene (6 bases). Germline V lookup: CDR1 LGHDT, CDR2 YNNKEL (reference sequence). The CDR3 is 16 amino acids. V dropped 3 bases and J dropped 3 bases, with 15 bases sitting between them. CDR3 sequence reads: CASSQGRLGYYNEQFF. The CDR3 DNA reads TGTGCCAGCAGCCAGGGGAGGTTAGGCTACTACAATGAGCAGTTCTTC.

V is TRBV7-2 and J is TRBJ2-7; TRBD2 is a possible D gene (5 bases). V was shortened by 5 bases and J by 3 bases, with 11 bases between the two germline ends. The CDR3 extends over 13 amino acids. Germline-derived CDR1 and CDR2 are SGHTA and FQGNSA. The CDR3 spells CASSPRTFYEQYF. The CDR3 coding sequence is TGTGCCAGCAGCCCCCGGACTTTCTACGAGCAGTACTTC. Using reference TRBV7-2 and TRBJ2-7 for the parts outside the CDR3, the full variable domain is GAGVSQSPSNKVTEKGKDVELRCDPISGHTALYWYRQSLGQGLEFLIYFQGNSAPDKSGLPSDRFSAERTGGSVSTLTIQRTQQEDSAVYLCASSPRTFYEQYFGPGTRLTVT.

The chain couples TRBV5-1 to TRBJ1-2, with D tentatively TRBD1 (5 bases). V was pared by 1 base and J by 4 bases, with 14 bases between. The CDR3 loop spans 15 amino acids. Per germline, CDR1 SGHRS and CDR2 YFSETQ. In DNA, the CDR3 is TGCGCCAGCAGCTTGACCGACAGCGACTTCTATGGCTACACCTTC. Translation: CASSLTDSDFYGYTF. Using reference TRBV5-1 and TRBJ1-2 for the parts outside the CDR3, the full variable domain is KAGVTQTPRYLIKTRGQQVTLSCSPISGHRSVSWYQQTPGQGLQFLFEYFSETQRNKGNFPGRFSGRQFSNSRSEMNVSTLELGDSALYLCASSLTDSDFYGYTFGSGTRLTVV.

The chain has TRBV6-6 and TRBJ2-3, with 9 bases identical to TRBD2. The CDR3 is made up of 17 amino acids. The trim removed 5 bases at V and 7 bases at J, leaving 16 bases unmatched. The germline gives CDR1 MNHNY, CDR2 SVGAGI (reference sequence). The CDR3 bases are TGTGCCAGCAGTCTCCAATCCAATAGCGGGGGACGGTATACGCAGTATTTT. It yields the protein CASSLQSNSGGRYTQYF.

This chain joins TRBV6-6 and TRBJ2-3, with a weak D call TRBD2 (6 bases). With 5 bases removed from V and 0 bases from J, the gap between germline ends came to 12 bases. CDR1 and CDR2 (germline): MNHNY, SVGAGI (reference sequence). The CDR3 contains 15 residues. The CDR3 nucleotides are TGTGCCAGCAGTCGCAGGGCGGGAAGCACAGATACGCAGTATTTT. It specifies CASSRRAGSTDTQYF.

The chain uses TRBV6-2 or TRBV6-3 and TRBJ2-7, with D perhaps TRBD2 (7 bases). The V and J ends lost 6 bases and 0 bases respectively, with 24 bases between them. The CDR3 has 18 amino acids. CDR1 and CDR2 (germline): MNHEY, SVGEGT. CDR3 sequence: CASSERGGGRASSYEQYF. CDR3 coding DNA: TGTGCCAGCAGCGAGAGGGGGGGAGGACGGGCCAGCTCCTACGAGCAGTACTTC.

This chain connects TRBV29-1 to TRBJ1-1; D ambiguous. CDR1 and CDR2 (germline): SQVTM, ANQGSEA. This CDR3 region has 11 residues. V gave up 7 bases and J gave up 1 base, with 7 bases separating them. CDR3 bases: TGCAGCGCGACGGGGAACACTGAAGCTTTCTTT. Protein product: CSATGNTEAFF.

This sequence joins TRBV18 and TRBJ1-1; no firm D call. Germline CDR1 reads KGHSH; CDR2 reads LQKENI. The germline V and J ends were trimmed by 3 bases and 2 bases, with 13 bases remaining between them. This CDR3 spans 15 amino acids. CDR3 in DNA: TGTGCCAGCTCACCTAATCAGGTTTCAAACACTGAAGCTTTCTTT. Translating gives CASSPNQVSNTEAFF.

This clone is a singleton in its sample. The CDR3 coding sequence is TGTGCCACCAGTGATCTCCAACTAGAGGGGGCGGACAATGAGCAGTTCTTC. As protein: CATSDLQLEGADNEQFF. The rearrangement uses TRBV24-1 and TRBJ2-1; 7 nucleotides agree with TRBD1. Germline values: CDR1 KGHDR, CDR2 SFDVKD. This CDR3 region has 17 residues. The V gene end was trimmed by 3 bases and the J gene end by 5 bases; junction bases not matched to a gene: 12.

In this sample, this clone turned up once. The CDR3 DNA reads TGTGCCAGCAGTTCCGGACTCGGACCGAACAATGAGCAGTTCTTC. It translates to CASSSGLGPNNEQFF. The rearrangement links TRBV28 to TRBJ2-1; maybe TRBD2 (5 bases). With 4 bases removed from V and 5 bases from J, the gap between germline ends came to 15 bases. The CDR3 consists of 15 residues. Germline CDR1 is MDHEN and CDR2 is SYDVKM.

V usage is TRBV3-1 (or the pseudogene TRBV3-2) and J usage is TRBJ2-7, with TRBD2 as a possible D gene (5 bases). The germline V and J ends were trimmed by 1 base and 2 bases, with 9 bases remaining between them. The CDR3 has 14 amino acids. CDR1 is LGHDT and CDR2 is YNNKEL in the germline V gene (reference sequence). The CDR3 DNA is TGTGCCAGCAGCCAAGGGGCGGGCCCCTACGAGCAGTACTTC. Its translation: CASSQGAGPYEQYF.

The chain couples TRBV5-1 to TRBJ1-1; D is perhaps TRBD1 (5 bases). The length of the CDR3 is 13 residues. CDR1 is SGHRS, CDR2 YFSETQ, per germline. Between the trimmed V and J ends, which lost 5 bases and 7 bases, there was a span of 15 bases. The CDR3 reads CASRSDSLVEAFF. The CDR3 region has the DNA TGCGCCAGCAGATCCGACAGCTTAGTTGAAGCTTTCTTT. Combining the CDR3 with reference TRBV5-1 and TRBJ1-1 gives the whole variable domain KAGVTQTPRYLIKTRGQQVTLSCSPISGHRSVSWYQQTPGQGLQFLFEYFSETQRNKGNFPGRFSGRQFSNSRSEMNVSTLELGDSALYLCASRSDSLVEAFFGQGTRLTVV.

V gene TRBV2 combines with J gene TRBJ2-5, with 9 bases that match TRBD1. The V segment lost 6 bases and the J segment 4 bases; nucleotides outside the gene matches: 3. The CDR3 sequence is 13 residues long. Germline CDR1 reads SNHLY; CDR2 reads FYNNEI. This CDR3 is CASRTGQGETQYF. CDR3 in DNA: TGTGCCAGCAGGACGGGACAGGGAGAGACCCAGTACTTC.

A remark on this clone: The same CDR3 can be traced to other DNA sequences in this sample. V gene TRBV3-1 (or the pseudogene TRBV3-2) combines with J gene TRBJ1-6, with TRBD1 matching over 9 bases. CDR3 length equals 16 residues. Germline V gives CDR1 LGHDT, CDR2 YNNKEL (reference sequence). After removal of 5 bases from V and 0 bases from J, the junction contained 2 bases not matched to a gene. CDR3 amino acids: CASSDRGSSYNSPLHF. CDR3 coding DNA: TGTGCCAGCAGCGACAGGGGGAGCTCCTATAATTCACCCCTCCACTTT.

The V gene is TRBV6-5, the J gene TRBJ1-6, with a weak D call TRBD1 (5 bases). This CDR3 comprises 13 residues. From germline, CDR1 is MNHEY and CDR2 SVGAGI. Trimming shortened V by 4 bases and J by 7 bases, and 8 bases separated the two germline ends. The CDR3 here is CASSSQGNSPLHF. Written as DNA, the CDR3 is TGTGCCAGCAGTTCTCAGGGAAATTCACCCCTCCACTTT.

The chain joins TRBV2 to TRBJ2-7, with D possibly TRBD2 on 5 matching bases. V shed 3 bases and J shed 0 bases, with 9 bases lying between them. The CDR3 spans 14 residues. Germline CDR1 and CDR2: SNHLY and FYNNEI. The CDR3 bases are TGTGCCAGCAGTGATGGCGGGCTCTCCTACGAGCAGTACTTC. Amino acids: CASSDGGLSYEQYF.

This chain uses TRBV3-1 (or the pseudogene TRBV3-2) with TRBJ1-4; unclear D gene. The length of the CDR3 is 12 residues. V was shortened by 2 bases and J by 7 bases, with 5 bases between the two germline ends. From germline, CDR1 is LGHDT and CDR2 YNNKEL (reference sequence). CDR3: CASSQSSEKLFF. The CDR3 DNA sequence: TGTGCCAGCAGCCAATCCTCTGAAAAACTGTTTTTT.

The chain has TRBV28 and TRBJ2-1; TRBD2 agrees at 7 bases. V lost 6 bases and J lost 4; bases outside the gene matches: 6. The CDR3 is 14 amino acids. Per the germline V gene, CDR1 is MDHEN and CDR2 is SYDVKM. The CDR3, as DNA: TGTGCCAGCAGAACTGGGGGGGTGTACAATGAGCAGTTCTTC. Translating gives CASRTGGVYNEQFF.

The rearrangement joins TRBV19 to TRBJ2-7, with D possibly TRBD1 on 5 matching bases. The CDR3 covers 12 residues. CDR1 is LNHDA, CDR2 SQIVND, per germline (reference sequence). V shed 3 bases and J shed 8 bases, with 11 bases lying between them. Written as DNA, the CDR3 is TGTGCCAGTAGTATTCAGGGTGAGAAGCAGTACTTC. It yields the protein CASSIQGEKQYF.

The chain uses TRBV7-6 and TRBJ1-4, with 9 nucleotides matching TRBD1. The V gene's germline CDR1 is SGHVS and CDR2 FNYEAQ. The junction had 17 bases not matched to a gene; V was cut back by 5 bases and J by 7 bases. This CDR3 region has 18 residues. The CDR3 DNA follows: TGTGCCAGCAGCCCTACGTCGGACAGGGGAGTGACAGGTGAAAAACTGTTTTTT. This sequence encodes CASSPTSDRGVTGEKLFF.

V gene TRBV6-1 combines with J gene TRBJ1-3; D gene uncertain. CDR1 MNHNS and CDR2 SASEGT come from the germline V gene. V gave up 0 bases and J gave up 5 bases, with 8 bases separating them. The CDR3 length is 14 residues. The CDR3: CASSEAYSRNTIYF. The DNA of the CDR3 is TGTGCCAGCAGTGAAGCGTACAGCCGAAACACCATATATTTT.

The chain recombines TRBV19 with TRBJ2-3, with a weak D call TRBD1 (6 bases). The CDR3 sequence is 15 residues long. V gave up 3 bases and J gave up 1 base, with 11 bases separating them. Germline CDR1 and CDR2: LNHDA and SQIVND (reference sequence). CDR3 DNA sequence: TGTGCCAGTAGTATGCGAGGGGGACGCACAGATACGCAGTATTTT. Encoded protein: CASSMRGGRTDTQYF. Full variable domain (missing parts from reference TRBV19 and TRBJ2-3): DGGITQSPKYLFRKEGQNVTLSCEQNLNHDAMYWYRQDPGQGLRLIYYSQIVNDFQKGDIAEGYSVSREKKESFPLTVTSAQKNPTAFYLCASSMRGGRTDTQYFGPGTRLTVL.